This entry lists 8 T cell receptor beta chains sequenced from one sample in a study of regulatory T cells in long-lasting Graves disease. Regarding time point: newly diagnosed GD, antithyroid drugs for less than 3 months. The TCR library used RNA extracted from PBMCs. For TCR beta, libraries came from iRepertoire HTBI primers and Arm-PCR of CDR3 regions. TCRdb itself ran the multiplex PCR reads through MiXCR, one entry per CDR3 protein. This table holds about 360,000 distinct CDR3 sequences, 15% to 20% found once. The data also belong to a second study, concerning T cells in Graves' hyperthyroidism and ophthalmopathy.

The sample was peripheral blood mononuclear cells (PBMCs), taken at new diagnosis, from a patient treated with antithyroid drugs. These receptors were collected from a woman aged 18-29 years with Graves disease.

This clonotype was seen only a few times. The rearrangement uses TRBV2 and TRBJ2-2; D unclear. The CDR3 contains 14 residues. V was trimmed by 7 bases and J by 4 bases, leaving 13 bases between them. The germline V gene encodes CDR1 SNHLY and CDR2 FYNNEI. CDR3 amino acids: CASKVTGPTGELFF. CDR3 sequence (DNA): TGTGCCAGCAAGGTTACCGGGCCCACCGGGGAGCTGTTTTTT.

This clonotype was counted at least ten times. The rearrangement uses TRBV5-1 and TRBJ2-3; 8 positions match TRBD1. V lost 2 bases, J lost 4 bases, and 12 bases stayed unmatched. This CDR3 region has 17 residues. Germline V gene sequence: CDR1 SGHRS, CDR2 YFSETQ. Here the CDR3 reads CASSFARTGNRPDTQYF. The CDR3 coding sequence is TGCGCCAGCAGCTTCGCTCGGACAGGGAATCGGCCAGATACGCAGTATTTT.

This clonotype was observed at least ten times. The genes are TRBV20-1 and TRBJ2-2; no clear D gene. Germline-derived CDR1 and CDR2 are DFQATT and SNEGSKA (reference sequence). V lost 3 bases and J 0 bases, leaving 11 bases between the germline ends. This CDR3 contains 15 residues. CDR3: CSASGPGANTGELFF. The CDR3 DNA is TGCAGTGCTAGTGGTCCGGGCGCGAACACCGGGGAGCTGTTTTTT.

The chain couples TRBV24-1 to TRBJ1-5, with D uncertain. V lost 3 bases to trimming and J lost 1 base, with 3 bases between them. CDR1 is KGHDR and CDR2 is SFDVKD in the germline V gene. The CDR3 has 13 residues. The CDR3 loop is CATSDQSNQPQHF. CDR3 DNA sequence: TGTGCCACCAGTGATCAGAGCAATCAGCCCCAGCATTTT.

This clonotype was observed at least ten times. The CDR3 coding sequence is TGTGCCAGCAGTCCCCGGCTGAGGGGGGACTTTACCTACGAGCAGTACTTC. Translation gives CASSPRLRGDFTYEQYF. The gene calls are TRBV2 and TRBJ2-7; either TRBD1 or TRBD2 may fit D (6 bases each). The CDR3 spans 17 residues. Germline V gene lookup returns CDR1 SNHLY and CDR2 FYNNEI. V shed 5 bases and J shed 2 bases, with 22 bases lying between them. Based on the CDR3 plus reference TRBV2 and TRBJ2-7, the full variable domain is EPEVTQTPSHQVTQMGQEVILRCVPISNHLYFYWYRQILGQKVEFLVSFYNNEISEKSEIFDDQFSVERPDGSNFTLKIRSTKLEDSAMYFCASSPRLRGDFTYEQYFGPGTRLTVT.

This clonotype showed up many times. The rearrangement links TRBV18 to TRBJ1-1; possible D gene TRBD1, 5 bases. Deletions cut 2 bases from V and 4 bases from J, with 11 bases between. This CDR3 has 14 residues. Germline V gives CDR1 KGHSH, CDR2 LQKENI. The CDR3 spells CASSPFDRFTEAFF. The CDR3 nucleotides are TGTGCCAGCTCACCATTTGACAGATTCACTGAAGCTTTCTTT.

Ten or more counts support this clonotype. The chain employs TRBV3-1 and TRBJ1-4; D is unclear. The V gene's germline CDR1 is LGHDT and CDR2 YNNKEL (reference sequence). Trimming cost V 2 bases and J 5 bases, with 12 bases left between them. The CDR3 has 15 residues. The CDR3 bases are TGTGCCAGCAGCCAAAATTCTGGGAAAAATGAAAAACTGTTTTTT. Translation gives CASSQNSGKNEKLFF.

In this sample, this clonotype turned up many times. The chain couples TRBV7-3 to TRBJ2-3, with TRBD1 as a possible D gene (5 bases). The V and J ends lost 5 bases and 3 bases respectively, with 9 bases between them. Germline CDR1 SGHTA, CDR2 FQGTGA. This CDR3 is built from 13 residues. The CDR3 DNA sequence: TGTGCCAGCAGCCAGGGTAGGACAGATACGCAGTATTTT. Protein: CASSQGRTDTQYF.